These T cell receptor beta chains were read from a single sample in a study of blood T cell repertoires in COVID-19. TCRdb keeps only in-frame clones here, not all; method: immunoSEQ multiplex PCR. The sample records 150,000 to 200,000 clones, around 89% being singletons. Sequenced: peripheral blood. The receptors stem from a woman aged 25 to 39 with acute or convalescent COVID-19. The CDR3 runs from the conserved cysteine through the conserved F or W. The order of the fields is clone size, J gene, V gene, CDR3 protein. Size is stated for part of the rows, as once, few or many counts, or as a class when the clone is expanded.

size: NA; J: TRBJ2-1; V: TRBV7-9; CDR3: CASSLAVSITHNEQFF
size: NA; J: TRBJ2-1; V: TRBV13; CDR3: CASSSPPYGRAPVNEQFF
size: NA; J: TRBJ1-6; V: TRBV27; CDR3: CASRRSDSYGDSPLHF
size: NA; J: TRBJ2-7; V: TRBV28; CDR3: CASNLQGRWPEQYF
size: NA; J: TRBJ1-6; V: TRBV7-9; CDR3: CASSLERDSPLHF
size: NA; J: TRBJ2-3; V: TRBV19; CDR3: CASSWTDSFITDTQYF
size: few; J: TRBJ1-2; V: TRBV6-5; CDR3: CASSRDSNYGYTF
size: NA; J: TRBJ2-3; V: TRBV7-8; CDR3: CASSQGGRSDTQYF
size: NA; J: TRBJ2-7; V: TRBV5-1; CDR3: CASSISGRAREQYF
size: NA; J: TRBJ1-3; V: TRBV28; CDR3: CASSPSLSGNTIYF
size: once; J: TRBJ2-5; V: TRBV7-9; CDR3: CASSPTLGQGHQETQYF
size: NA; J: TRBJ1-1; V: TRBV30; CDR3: CAYVWRRAFF
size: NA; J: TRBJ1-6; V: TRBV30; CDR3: CAWSVSVGGPLHF
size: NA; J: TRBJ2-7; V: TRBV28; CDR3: CASSPGDSSYVEQYF
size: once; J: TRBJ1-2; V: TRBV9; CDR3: CASSAGQLYGYTF
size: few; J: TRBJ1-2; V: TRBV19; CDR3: CASSNRFDGYTF
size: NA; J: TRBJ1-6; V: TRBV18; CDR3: CASSPPSRNSPLHF
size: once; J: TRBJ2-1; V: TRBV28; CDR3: CASSLLGLAGANEQFF
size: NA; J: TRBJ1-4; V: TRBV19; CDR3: CASSIRGTGEKLFF
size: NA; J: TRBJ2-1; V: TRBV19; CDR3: CASRNWTGGVNEQFF
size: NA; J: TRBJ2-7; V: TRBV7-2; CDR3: CASSSSPNYEQYF
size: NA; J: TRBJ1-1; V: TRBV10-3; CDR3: CAISETRQGAFF
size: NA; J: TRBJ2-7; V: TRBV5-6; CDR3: CASSLGWPRGRIEQYF
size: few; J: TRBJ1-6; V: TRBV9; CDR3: CASSVDRDGSQLHF
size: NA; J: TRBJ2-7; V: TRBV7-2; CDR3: CASSSVAGGHYEQYF
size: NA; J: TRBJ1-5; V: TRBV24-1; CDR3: CATSDNRGAQPQHF
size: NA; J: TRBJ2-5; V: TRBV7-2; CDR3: CASSLVGDAGDQYF
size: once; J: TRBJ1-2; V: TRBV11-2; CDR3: CASSYAEGYTF
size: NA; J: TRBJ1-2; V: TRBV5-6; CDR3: CASRYTGGDYGYTF
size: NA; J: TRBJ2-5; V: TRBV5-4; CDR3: CASSLVAGHETQYF
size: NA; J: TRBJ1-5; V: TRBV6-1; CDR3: CASSEFPRPQHF
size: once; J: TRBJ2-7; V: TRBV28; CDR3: CASRPGAGSVPQYF
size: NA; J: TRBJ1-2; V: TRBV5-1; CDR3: CASSLGGGYTF
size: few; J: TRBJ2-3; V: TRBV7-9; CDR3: CASSGRERADTQYF
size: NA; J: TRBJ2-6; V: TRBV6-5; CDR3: CASLSLSGANVLTF
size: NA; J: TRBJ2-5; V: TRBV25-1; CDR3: CASSAGGSVSGTQYF
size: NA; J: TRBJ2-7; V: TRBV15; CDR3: CATSRGGPPTYEQYF
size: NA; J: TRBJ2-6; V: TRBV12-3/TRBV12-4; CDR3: CASSYLGPNVLTF
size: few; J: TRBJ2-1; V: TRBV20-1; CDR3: CSAEGAGEQFF
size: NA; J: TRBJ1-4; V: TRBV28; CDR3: CASSEEGGKLFF
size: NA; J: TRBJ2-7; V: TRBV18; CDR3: CASESSGRSGEQYF
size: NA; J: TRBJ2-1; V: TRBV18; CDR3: CASSAGLADYNEQFF
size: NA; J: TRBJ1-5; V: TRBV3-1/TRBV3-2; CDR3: CASSFRGSNQPQHF
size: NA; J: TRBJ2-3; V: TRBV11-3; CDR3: CASSLTSTDTQYF
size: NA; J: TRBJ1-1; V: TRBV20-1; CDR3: CSARDSAFF
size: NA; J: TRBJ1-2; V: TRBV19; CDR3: CASTLGNYGYTF
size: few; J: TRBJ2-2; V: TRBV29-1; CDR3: CSVVIAGANTGELFF